This note documents a single TCR beta chain sequence. Here immunoSEQ multiplex PCR was the method, and the copy in TCRdb shows in-frame clones only, minus some. The sample lists nearly 2 million clones, about 95% occurring once. The naive CD8 population came from CD45RO-negative cells selected for CCR7, without terminally differentiated effector memory CD45RA+ cells. The data derive from a study of shared clonotypes between healthy human individuals. The CDR3 covers 17 residues. Trimming took 3 bases from V and 4 from J, leaving 19 bases between them. Germline V gene sequence: CDR1 SGHDT, CDR2 YYEEEE.

The genes are TRBV5-6 and TRBJ2-2, with D possibly matching TRBD1 (5 bases). Sequencing was carried out using naive CD8+ T cells sorted from blood. The TCR originated in a man between 18 and 29 years old in good health. CDR3 nucleotide sequence: TGTGCCAGCAGCTCGAACTTACTATTAGACAGCACCGGGGAGCTGTTTTTT. As protein: CASSSNLLLDSTGELFF. The whole variable domain, filled in from reference TRBV5-6 and TRBJ2-2, reads DAGVTQSPTHLIKTRGQQVTLRCSPKSGHDTVSWYQQALGQGPQFIFQYYEEEERQRGNFPDRFSGHQFPNYSSELNVNALLLGDSALYLCASSSNLLLDSTGELFFGEGSRLTVL.